These 15 T cell receptor beta chains came from one sample sequenced in a study of T cells in Graves' hyperthyroidism and ophthalmopathy. The CDR3 regions of TCR beta were amplified from RNA transcripts. The TCR CDR3 first-round RT-PCR relied on the HTBI primer set. TCRdb fed the multiplex PCR reads into MiXCR, producing one record per CDR3 protein. The sample records about 610,000 distinct CDR3 sequences, approximately 15% being singletons. The sequenced material came from blood. The receptors originated from a woman aged 40-49 years with Graves' ophthalmopathy.

The rearrangement links TRBV5-8 to TRBJ2-2; D unresolved. The CDR3 has 16 residues. V shed 0 bases and J shed 1 base, with 10 bases lying between them. Germline assignment: CDR1 SGHTS and CDR2 YDEGEE. The chain's CDR3 is CASSLVGLLNTGELFF. CDR3 nucleotides: TGTGCCAGCAGCTTGGTGGGATTACTGAACACCGGGGAGCTGTTTTTT.

This clonotype has at least ten counts. This chain connects TRBV7-9 to TRBJ2-1; 15 bases map to TRBD2. The V gene end was trimmed by 5 bases and the J gene end by 1 base; junction bases not matched to a gene: 6. CDR1 is SEHNR and CDR2 is FQNEAQ in the germline V gene (reference sequence). The CDR3 runs 18 residues. The CDR3 spells CASSPGGTSGRSYNEQFF. CDR3 DNA sequence: TGTGCCAGCAGCCCAGGAGGGACTAGCGGGAGGTCCTACAATGAGCAGTTCTTC. The whole variable domain, remainder taken from reference TRBV7-9 and TRBJ2-1, is DTGVSQNPRHKITKRGQNVTFRCDPISEHNRLYWYRQTLGQGPEFLTYFQNEAQLEKSRLLSDRFSAERPKGSFSTLEIQRTEQGDSAMYLCASSPGGTSGRSYNEQFFGPGTRLTVL.

This clonotype was seen only a few times. The rearrangement links TRBV5-4 to TRBJ2-7; maybe TRBD2 (6 bases). V shed 0 bases and J shed 6 bases, with 10 bases lying between them. Germline V CDR1 and CDR2: SGHNT, YYREEE (reference sequence). This CDR3 region has 13 residues. CDR3 in amino acids: CASSLGGKSEQYF. CDR3 sequence (DNA): TGTGCCAGCAGCTTGGGCGGGAAGTCCGAGCAGTACTTC.

This clonotype was counted only a few times. This rearrangement joins TRBV29-1 to TRBJ1-1; D is unclear. Germline V CDR1 and CDR2: SQVTM, ANQGSEA. There are 11 residues in the CDR3. The CDR3 coding sequence is TGCAGTGCCCGTTCGACCACTGAAGCTTTCTTT. Its protein is CSARSTTEAFF.

This clonotype was recorded at least ten times. V and J are TRBV27 and TRBJ1-4; D may be TRBD1 (5 bases). Germline V CDR1 and CDR2: MNHEY, SMNVEV (reference sequence). The length of the CDR3 is 15 residues. With 5 bases removed from V and 4 bases from J, the gap between germline ends came to 14 bases. CDR3 loop: CASSEAGLGNEKLFF. The CDR3 bases are TGTGCCAGCAGTGAAGCAGGGCTGGGTAATGAAAAACTGTTTTTT.

The V gene is TRBV6-1, the J gene TRBJ1-5; weak D call: TRBD1 (6 bases). CDR3 length equals 15 residues. V was shortened by 6 bases and J by 3 bases, with 15 bases between the two germline ends. Germline V gene data show CDR1 as MNHNS and CDR2 as SASEGT. CDR3 protein: CASRVITGNNQPQHF. DNA of the CDR3: TGTGCCAGCAGAGTGATCACAGGGAACAATCAGCCCCAGCATTTT.

This clonotype was counted at least ten times. The rearrangement links TRBV18 to TRBJ2-2; 7 bases line up with TRBD2. The CDR3 covers 16 residues. Trimming cost V 6 bases and J 0 bases; bases outside gene matches: 7. The V gene's germline CDR1 is KGHSH and CDR2 LQKENI. This chain's CDR3 is CASSPLGTTNTGELFF. The CDR3 DNA reads as TGTGCCAGCTCGCCTCTTGGGACTACGAACACCGGGGAGCTGTTTTTT.

This clonotype has just a few counts. The rearrangement links TRBV7-2 to TRBJ2-1, with TRBD2 matching over 13 bases. The CDR3 runs 14 residues. Germline trimming cut 0 bases from V and 11 bases from J; bases unmatched to any gene: 1. Germline assignment: CDR1 SGHTA and CDR2 FQGNSA. CDR3 amino acids: CASSLAGTSGKQFF. The CDR3 nucleotides are TGTGCCAGCAGCTTAGCAGGGACTAGCGGGAAGCAGTTCTTC.

This chain uses TRBV7-3 with TRBJ2-2, with D perhaps TRBD1 (6 bases). V was clipped by 2 bases and J by 2 bases, with 12 bases between them. From germline, CDR1 is SGHTA and CDR2 FQGTGA. CDR3 length equals 16 residues. The CDR3 nucleotides read TGTGCCAGCAGCTTACAAGGGACAACTAACACCGGGGAGCTGTTTTTT. It yields the protein CASSLQGTTNTGELFF.

This clonotype has a count of ten or more. V gene TRBV18 combines with J gene TRBJ1-1; D call uncertain. With 3 bases removed from V and 1 base from J, the gap between germline ends came to 12 bases. The CDR3 is made up of 15 amino acids. The germline gives CDR1 KGHSH, CDR2 LQKENI. The CDR3 coding sequence is TGTGCCAGCTCACCGCGGACGGCCCAGAACACTGAAGCTTTCTTT. Encoded protein: CASSPRTAQNTEAFF.

This clonotype was seen more than once but under ten times. The chain links TRBV18 to TRBJ2-5; D unclear. The CDR3 is 14 amino acids. The germline CDR1 and CDR2 sequences are KGHSH and LQKENI. V was trimmed by 2 bases and J by 2 bases, leaving 9 bases between them. The CDR3 DNA sequence: TGTGCCAGCTCACCAAGATCGACACAAGAGACCCAGTACTTC. Protein sequence: CASSPRSTQETQYF.

This chain joins TRBV6-2 or TRBV6-3 and TRBJ2-3; TRBD2 might be the D (6 bases). The CDR3 sequence is 12 residues long. Germline assignment: CDR1 MNHEY and CDR2 SVGEGT. The V gene lost 8 bases and the J gene lost 6 bases, with 12 bases spanning the gap. The CDR3 DNA is TGTGCCAGCCGGGGGATGGCGGATACGCAGTATTTT. Its protein is CASRGMADTQYF.

This sequence joins TRBV29-1 and TRBJ2-5; 7 positions match TRBD1. The CDR3 consists of 12 residues. V dropped 7 bases and J dropped 7; count of bases not matched to a gene: 9. Looked up from germline, CDR1 is SQVTM and CDR2 is ANQGSEA. CDR3 loop: CSGRAGGSTQYF. CDR3 DNA sequence: TGCAGCGGAAGGGCAGGGGGATCGACCCAGTACTTC.

Many counts were recorded for this clonotype. The chain carries TRBV11-2 and TRBJ1-1, with unresolved D. Germline CDR1 is SGHAT and CDR2 is FQNNGV. The CDR3 runs to 16 residues. Trimming stripped 0 bases from V and 1 base from J, with 12 bases between. CDR3 bases: TGTGCCAGCAGCTTAGATGTGGGGATAGGGAACACTGAAGCTTTCTTT. The encoded protein is CASSLDVGIGNTEAFF.

The chain is built from TRBV2 and TRBJ2-1; 11 bases line up with TRBD2. The V and J ends lost 5 bases and 2 bases, in that order; junction bases with no gene match: 5. This CDR3 region has 16 residues. The germline V gene has CDR1 SNHLY and CDR2 FYNNEI. CDR3 amino acids: CASSRLAGLAYNEQFF. In DNA form, the CDR3 reads TGTGCCAGCAGTCGACTAGCGGGGCTAGCCTACAATGAGCAGTTCTTC.